The 5 T cell receptor beta chains listed next were all sequenced from one sample in a study of a mutant IDH1 vaccine in newly diagnosed glioma. The repertoire was sequenced with immunoSEQ multiplex PCR; TCRdb's copy has only in-frame clones and lacks some. The top ten hold roughly 5% of the sample, which has 92,000 or so clones, approximately 80% seen once. Time point given: baseline, week 1 (first vaccination visit). Indicated treatment: pre-vaccination baseline after standard-of-care therapy. This material consisted of PBMCs, taken from a glioma patient treated with radiotherapy, temozolomide or both. These receptors all come from a man aged 40-50 years with glioma. Some clones in this sample may be carry-over from other donors' samples.

The CDR3 sequence is CASSHGTGGNTIYF. The CDR3 region has the DNA TGTGCCAGCAGCCACGGGACAGGGGGAAACACCATATATTTT. The chain couples TRBV7-2 to TRBJ1-3; TRBD1 matches 9 bases. After removal of 5 bases from V and 4 bases from J, the junction contained 3 bases not matched to a gene. Germline-derived CDR1 and CDR2 are SGHTA and FQGNSA. This CDR3 contains 14 residues.

This chain joins TRBV7-9 and TRBJ1-6; D not certain. CDR1 is SEHNR, CDR2 FQNEAQ, per germline (reference sequence). Deletions cut 5 bases from V and 5 bases from J, with 4 bases between. This CDR3 has 12 residues. This chain's CDR3 is CASSPNNSPLHF. Written as DNA, the CDR3 is TGTGCCAGCAGCCCAAATAATTCACCCCTCCACTTT.

This chain uses TRBV10-1 with TRBJ2-2; possible D gene TRBD2, 6 bases. There are 14 residues in the CDR3. Deletions cut 4 bases from V and 7 bases from J, with 13 bases between. Germline CDR1 reads WNHNN; CDR2 reads SYGVQD (reference sequence). Here the CDR3 reads CASSVIRGNGELFF. In DNA, the CDR3 is TGCGCCAGCAGTGTTATACGGGGGAACGGGGAGCTGTTTTTT.

The chain links TRBV7-9 to TRBJ1-4; D is undetermined. Between the trimmed V and J ends, which lost 4 bases and 6 bases, there was a span of 15 bases. Germline-derived CDR1 and CDR2 are SEHNR and FQNEAQ (reference sequence). The CDR3 length is 15 residues. CDR3 in DNA: TGTGCCAGCAGCTCGATTAGTAGGTCAGATGAAAAACTGTTTTTT. Its protein is CASSSISRSDEKLFF.

V and J are TRBV18 and TRBJ1-2; 7 nucleotides align to TRBD1. Trimming took 3 bases from V and 4 from J; bases not matched to a gene: 8. CDR3 length equals 15 residues. Germline V gene sequence: CDR1 KGHSH, CDR2 LQKENI. The chain's CDR3 is CASSPSGTVRYGYTF. CDR3 in DNA: TGTGCCAGCTCACCCAGCGGGACAGTCCGCTATGGCTACACCTTC.